The entry below gives a single T cell receptor beta chain sequence along with its context. This record belongs to a study of T cell responses to AZD1222 COVID-19 vaccine. Measured with immunoSEQ multiplex PCR; TCRdb has only the in-frame clones, and not every one. The profile covers some 120,000 clones, with approximately 89% appearing a single time and about 4.9% taken by the ten largest. V dropped 0 bases and J dropped 10 bases, with 10 bases sitting between them. CDR1 MNHNS and CDR2 SASEGT come from the germline V gene. CDR3 size: 13 residues. The source was peripheral blood, collected on day 0 of AZD1222 vaccination. The source of this sequence is an adult in good health. The chain recombines TRBV6-1 with TRBJ2-1; D gene unclear. The CDR3 reads CASSEAHPKEQFF. The DNA for the CDR3 is TGTGCCAGCAGTGAAGCCCACCCCAAGGAGCAGTTCTTC.